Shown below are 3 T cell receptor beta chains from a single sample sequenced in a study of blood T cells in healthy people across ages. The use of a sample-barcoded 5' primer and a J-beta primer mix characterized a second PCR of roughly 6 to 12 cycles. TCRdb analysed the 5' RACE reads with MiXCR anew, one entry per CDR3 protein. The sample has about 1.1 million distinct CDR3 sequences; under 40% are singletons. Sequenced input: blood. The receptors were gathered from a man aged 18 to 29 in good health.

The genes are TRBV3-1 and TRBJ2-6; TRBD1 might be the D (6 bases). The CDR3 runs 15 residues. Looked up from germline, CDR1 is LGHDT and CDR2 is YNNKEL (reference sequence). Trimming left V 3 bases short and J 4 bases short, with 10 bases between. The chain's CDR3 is CASSQQGQGANVLTF. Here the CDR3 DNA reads TGTGCCAGCAGCCAGCAGGGACAAGGGGCCAACGTCCTGACTTTC.

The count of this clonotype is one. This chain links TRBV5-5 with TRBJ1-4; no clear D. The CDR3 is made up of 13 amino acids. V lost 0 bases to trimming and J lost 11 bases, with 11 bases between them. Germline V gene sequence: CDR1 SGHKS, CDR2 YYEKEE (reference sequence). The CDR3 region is CASSLDTTMKLFF. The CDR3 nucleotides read TGTGCCAGCAGCTTGGATACGACCATGAAACTGTTTTTT.

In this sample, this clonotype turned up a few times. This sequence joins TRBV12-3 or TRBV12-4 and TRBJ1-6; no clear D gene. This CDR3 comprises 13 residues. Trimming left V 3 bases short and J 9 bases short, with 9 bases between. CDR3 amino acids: CASSLIFRSPLHF. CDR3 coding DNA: TGTGCCAGCAGTTTGATTTTCCGTTCACCCCTCCACTTT.